What follows are 15 T cell receptor beta chains derived from one specimen sequenced in a study of beta chain features in type 1 diabetes. Isolated RNA was reverse transcribed in full, so expressed TCRB transcripts were sequenced. Data came from immunoSEQ multiplex PCR; TCRdb stores just in-frame clones and leaves some out. In the table there are 120,000 to 150,000 clones, roughly 48% of which are singletons. Sequencing was carried out using Tregs from blood. The receptors were sampled from a young man in good health.

This clone was seen just once. This sequence joins TRBV6-6 and TRBJ1-2; tentative D call: TRBD1 (6 bases). V lost 8 bases and J 5 bases, leaving 15 bases between the germline ends. The germline V gene has CDR1 MNHNY and CDR2 SVGAGI (reference sequence). This CDR3 region has 13 residues. The CDR3 coding sequence is TGTGCCAGCCCCGCAGGGGCCTTTTATGGCTACACCTTC. This translates into CASPAGAFYGYTF.

The chain joins TRBV5-1 to TRBJ2-7; D perhaps matches TRBD2 (6 bases). Between the trimmed V and J ends, which lost 2 bases and 1 base, there was a span of 16 bases. The germline gives CDR1 SGHRS, CDR2 YFSETQ. This CDR3 is built from 16 residues. This CDR3 is CASSFSGPPSSYEQYF. CDR3 coding DNA: TGCGCCAGCAGCTTTAGCGGCCCACCCTCATCCTACGAGCAGTACTTC.

The gene calls are TRBV4-3 and TRBJ1-5; D remains unclear. V was pared by 0 bases and J by 4 bases, with 16 bases between. This CDR3 is 17 amino acids long. The V gene's germline CDR1 is LGHNA and CDR2 YSLEER. CDR3 region: CASSQDWKRRRNQPQHF. CDR3 nucleotides: TGCGCCAGCAGCCAAGACTGGAAGCGTAGAAGAAATCAGCCCCAGCATTTT.

This clone showed up just a few times. This chain uses TRBV19 with TRBJ2-6; tentatively, D is TRBD1 (5 bases). The CDR3 contains 15 residues. Trimming shortened V by 5 bases and J by 1 base, and 9 bases separated the two germline ends. CDR1 and CDR2 from the germline V gene are LNHDA and SQIVND (reference sequence). Written as DNA, the CDR3 is TGTGCCAGTAGTTTCCAGGGATCTGGGGCCAACGTCCTGACTTTC. This gives the protein CASSFQGSGANVLTF.

The J gene is TRBJ2-1, the V gene TRBV19; D gene unclear. This CDR3 spans 14 amino acids. Trimming removed 1 base at V and 3 bases at J, with 7 bases between. Germline CDR1 reads LNHDA; CDR2 reads SQIVND (reference sequence). CDR3 amino acids: CASSIGLRYNEQFF. The CDR3 DNA follows: TGTGCCAGTAGTATAGGCCTACGCTACAATGAGCAGTTCTTC.

This chain joins TRBV18 and TRBJ2-7; D is undetermined. This CDR3 has 15 amino acids. CDR1 and CDR2 (germline): KGHSH, LQKENI. V was trimmed by 3 bases and J by 3 bases, leaving 15 bases between them. The CDR3 protein is CASSPTVQVGYEQYF. The DNA for the CDR3 is TGTGCCAGCTCACCCACGGTCCAGGTTGGCTACGAGCAGTACTTC.

The rearrangement uses TRBV4-3 and TRBJ1-5, with no clear D. CDR1 and CDR2 from the germline V gene are LGHNA and YSLEER. The CDR3 is 14 residues long. The V end was cut by 1 base, the J end by 5 bases, with 9 bases between. Written as DNA, the CDR3 is TGCGCCAGCAGCCAAGGCAGAGGCGATCAGCCCCAGCATTTT. This encodes CASSQGRGDQPQHF.

V and J are TRBV30 and TRBJ1-6; D is perhaps TRBD1 (6 bases). From germline, CDR1 is GTSNPN and CDR2 SVGIG (reference sequence). The CDR3 consists of 12 residues. Trimming left V 4 bases short and J 14 bases short, with 15 bases between. The CDR3, as DNA: TGTGCCTGGATGAGGGGGTCCCGCTCCCTCCACTTT. It translates to CAWMRGSRSLHF.

For the CDR3, the DNA is TGTGCCAGCTCACCTATCGGTTCTGGGGCCAACGTCCTGACTTTC. This codes for CASSPIGSGANVLTF. This chain links TRBV18 with TRBJ2-6, with no clear D. V was clipped by 3 bases and J by 1 base, with 7 bases between them. This CDR3 is 15 amino acids long. Germline V gene sequence: CDR1 KGHSH, CDR2 LQKENI.

This chain joins TRBV10-3 and TRBJ2-1; 9 nucleotides match TRBD2. Germline V gene sequence: CDR1 ENHRY, CDR2 SYGVKD. The CDR3 has 14 amino acids. Germline trimming cut 1 base from V and 8 bases from J; bases unmatched to any gene: 3. The chain's CDR3 is CAISEWREGDEQFF. CDR3 sequence (DNA): TGTGCCATCAGTGAGTGGCGGGAGGGCGATGAGCAGTTCTTC.

This clone was counted a few times. The V and J genes are TRBV28 and TRBJ2-7; 8 bases align to TRBD2. The CDR3 length is 13 residues. Losses at the gene ends were 6 bases for V and 4 bases for J; bases not matched to a gene: 5. Germline loops: CDR1 MDHEN, CDR2 SYDVKM. CDR3 amino acids: CASRLAGWYEQYF. The CDR3 DNA reads TGTGCCAGCAGATTAGCGGGATGGTACGAGCAGTACTTC.

V gene TRBV6-5 combines with J gene TRBJ1-2, with a possible D match to TRBD1 (6 bases). The V gene's germline CDR1 is MNHEY and CDR2 SVGAGI. V shed 7 bases and J shed 3 bases, with 12 bases lying between them. The CDR3 contains 13 residues. The DNA of the CDR3 is TGTGCCAGCACTAGGGACAAATACTATGGCTACACCTTC. Translating gives CASTRDKYYGYTF.

This clone was counted a few times. This sequence joins TRBV11-3 and TRBJ2-2; D may be TRBD1 (6 bases). CDR1 SGHNT and CDR2 YENEEA come from the germline V gene. The CDR3 totals 14 residues. The V end was cut by 2 bases, the J end by 7 bases, with 11 bases between. The CDR3 DNA reads TGTGCCAGCAGCTTACAGGGGCTGGTCGGGGAGCTGTTTTTT. This translates into CASSLQGLVGELFF.

Written as DNA, the CDR3 is TGTGCCAGCAGCTTCGACAGGGGGAATTCACCCCTCCACTTT. Amino acid sequence: CASSFDRGNSPLHF. V usage is TRBV7-2 and J usage is TRBJ1-6, with TRBD1 matching over 9 bases. In germline, CDR1 is SGHTA, CDR2 FQGNSA. Trimming took 3 bases from V and 7 from J; bases not matched to a gene: 1. CDR3 length equals 14 residues.

The V call is TRBV5-1, the J call TRBJ2-5; TRBD2 matches at 9 bases. Unmatched junction bases numbered 4, after V lost 0 bases and J lost 1 base. CDR1 and CDR2 from the germline V gene are SGHRS and YFSETQ. The CDR3 has 16 amino acids. CDR3 sequence: CASSLGAGGSQETQYF. As DNA, the CDR3 is TGCGCCAGCAGCTTGGGGGCGGGAGGGTCCCAAGAGACCCAGTACTTC.